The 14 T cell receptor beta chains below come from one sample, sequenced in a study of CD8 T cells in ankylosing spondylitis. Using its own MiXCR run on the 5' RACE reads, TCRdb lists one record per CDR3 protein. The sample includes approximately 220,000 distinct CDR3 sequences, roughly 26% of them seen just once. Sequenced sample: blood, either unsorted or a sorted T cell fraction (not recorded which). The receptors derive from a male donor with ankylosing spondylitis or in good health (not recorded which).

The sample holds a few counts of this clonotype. DNA of the CDR3: TGCAGCGTTGAAGTCTTGACAGCGAACACTGAAGCTTTCTTT. Protein: CSVEVLTANTEAFF. The chain employs TRBV29-1 and TRBJ1-1, with D possibly matching TRBD1 (5 bases). The ends were cut back, 1 base at V and 1 base at J, with 10 bases in the middle. The CDR3 totals 14 residues. Germline V gene sequence: CDR1 SQVTM, CDR2 ANQGSEA. Complete variable domain (other parts from reference TRBV29-1 and TRBJ1-1): SAVISQKPSRDICQRGTSLTIQCQVDSQVTMMFWYRQQPGQSLTLIATANQGSEATYESGFVIDKFPISRPNLTFSTLTVSNMSPEDSSIYLCSVEVLTANTEAFFGQGTRLTVV.

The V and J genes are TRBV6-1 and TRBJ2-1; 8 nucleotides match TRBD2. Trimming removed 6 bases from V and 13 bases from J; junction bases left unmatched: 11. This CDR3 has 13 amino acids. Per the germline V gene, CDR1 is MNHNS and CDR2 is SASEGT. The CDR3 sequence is CASRTSAHVFQFF. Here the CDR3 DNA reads TGTGCCAGCAGGACTAGCGCCCATGTATTCCAGTTCTTC.

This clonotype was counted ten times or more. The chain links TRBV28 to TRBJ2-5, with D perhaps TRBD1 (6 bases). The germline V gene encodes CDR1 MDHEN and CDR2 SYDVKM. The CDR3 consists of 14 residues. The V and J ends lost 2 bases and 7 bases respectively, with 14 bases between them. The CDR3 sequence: CASSLTTGSGTQYF. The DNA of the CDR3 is TGTGCCAGCAGTTTAACGACAGGCAGCGGGACCCAGTACTTC.

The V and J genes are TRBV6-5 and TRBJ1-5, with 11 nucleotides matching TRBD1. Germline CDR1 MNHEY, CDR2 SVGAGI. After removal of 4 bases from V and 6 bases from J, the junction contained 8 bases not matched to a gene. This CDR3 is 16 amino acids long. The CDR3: CASSSAGQGVFQPQHF. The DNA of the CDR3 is TGTGCCAGCAGTTCTGCGGGACAGGGGGTCTTTCAGCCCCAGCATTTT.

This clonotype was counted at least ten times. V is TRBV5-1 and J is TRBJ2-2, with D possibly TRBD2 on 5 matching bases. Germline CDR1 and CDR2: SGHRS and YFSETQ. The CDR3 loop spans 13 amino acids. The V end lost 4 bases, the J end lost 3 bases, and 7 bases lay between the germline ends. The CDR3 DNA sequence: TGCGCCAGCAGCCTGGAGGACACCGGGGAGCTGTTTTTT. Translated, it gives CASSLEDTGELFF.

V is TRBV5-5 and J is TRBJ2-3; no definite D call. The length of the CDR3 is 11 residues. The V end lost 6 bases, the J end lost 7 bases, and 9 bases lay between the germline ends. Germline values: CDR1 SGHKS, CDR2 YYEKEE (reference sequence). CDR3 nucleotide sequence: TGTGCCAGCACCCCCCAGAATACGCAGTATTTT. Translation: CASTPQNTQYF.

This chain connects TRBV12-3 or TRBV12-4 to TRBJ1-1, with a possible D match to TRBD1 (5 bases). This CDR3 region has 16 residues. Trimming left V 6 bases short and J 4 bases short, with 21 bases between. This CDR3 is CASSSNGRDGVTEAFF. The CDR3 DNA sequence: TGTGCCAGCAGCTCAAATGGGAGGGACGGGGTCACTGAAGCTTTCTTT.

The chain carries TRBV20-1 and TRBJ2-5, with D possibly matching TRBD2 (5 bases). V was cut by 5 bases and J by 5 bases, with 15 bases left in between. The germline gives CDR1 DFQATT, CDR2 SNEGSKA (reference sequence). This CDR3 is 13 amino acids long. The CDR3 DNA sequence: TGCAGTGCTCGGGATGGTCTACACGAGACCCAGTACTTC. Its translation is CSARDGLHETQYF.

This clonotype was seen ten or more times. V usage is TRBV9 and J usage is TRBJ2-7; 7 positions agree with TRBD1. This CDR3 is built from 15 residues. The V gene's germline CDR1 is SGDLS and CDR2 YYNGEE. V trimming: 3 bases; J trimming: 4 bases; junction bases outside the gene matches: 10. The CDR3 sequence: CASSENPTGLYEQYF. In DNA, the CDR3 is TGTGCCAGCAGCGAGAACCCGACAGGGTTGTACGAGCAGTACTTC.

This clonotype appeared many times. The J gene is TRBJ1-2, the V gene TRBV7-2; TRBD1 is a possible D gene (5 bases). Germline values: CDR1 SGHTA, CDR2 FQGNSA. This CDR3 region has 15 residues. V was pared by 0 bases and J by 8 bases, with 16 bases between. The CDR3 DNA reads TGTGCCAGCAGCTTAGCGCATTCGGGGGAGGGCGGCTACACCTTC. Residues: CASSLAHSGEGGYTF.

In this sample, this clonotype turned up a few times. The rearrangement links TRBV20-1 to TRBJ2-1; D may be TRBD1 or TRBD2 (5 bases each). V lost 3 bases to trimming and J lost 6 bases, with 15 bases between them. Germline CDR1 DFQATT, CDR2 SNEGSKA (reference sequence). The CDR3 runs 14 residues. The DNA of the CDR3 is TGCAGTGCTAGTAAAGGGACCGAAATCAATGAGCAGTTCTTC. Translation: CSASKGTEINEQFF.

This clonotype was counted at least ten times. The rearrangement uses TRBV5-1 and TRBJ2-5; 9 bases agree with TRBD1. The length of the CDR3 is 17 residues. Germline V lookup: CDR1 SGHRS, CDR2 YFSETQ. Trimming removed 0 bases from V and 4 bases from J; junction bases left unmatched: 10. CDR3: CASSLEDSGQGAETQYF. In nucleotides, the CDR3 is TGCGCCAGCAGCTTGGAGGATTCGGGACAGGGAGCAGAGACCCAGTACTTC.

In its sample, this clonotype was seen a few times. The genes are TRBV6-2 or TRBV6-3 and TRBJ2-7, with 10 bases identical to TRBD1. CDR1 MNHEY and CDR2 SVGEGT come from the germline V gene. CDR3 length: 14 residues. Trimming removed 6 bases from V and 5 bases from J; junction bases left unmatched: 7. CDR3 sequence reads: CASSRRDRGDEQYF. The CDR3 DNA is TGTGCCAGCAGCCGCCGGGACAGGGGCGACGAGCAGTACTTC.

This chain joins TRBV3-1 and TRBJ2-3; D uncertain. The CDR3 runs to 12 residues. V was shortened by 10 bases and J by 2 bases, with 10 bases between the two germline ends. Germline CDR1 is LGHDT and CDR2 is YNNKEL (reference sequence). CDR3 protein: CATEGITDTQYF. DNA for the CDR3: TGTGCCACGGAAGGGATCACAGATACGCAGTATTTT.